The TCR beta chain described here comes from a study of cytomegalovirus exposure and HLA in healthy donors (dated by TCRdb to the late 2010s). Background for the entire study: An earlier analysis of approximately 640 of the donors reported 250 to 350 Gb of sequence data and around 110 million unique TCR beta sequences from about 180 million T cells. A later genetic analysis took genome-wide SNP genotypes for about 55% of the 666 donors and used that subset as a discovery cohort. Along with the approximately 600-subject first cohort, a separate validation cohort of over 90 different subjects was used. Alongside the repertoire data, information on donor age, sex, ethnicity and CMV serostatus was compiled. In the later analysis, no new phenotypic data were used to find candidate immune exposures; instead, reliance was placed on TCR beta sequences and their occurrence across donors. In an earlier analysis of several hundred of the donors, high-throughput TCR beta sequencing was used to judge whether each TCR beta V gene segment behaved as functional or pseudogenic. The study aimed to test whether cataloging public T cell receptors could reveal signatures of past pathogen exposure. A later analysis re-analyzed previously published TCR beta repertoires from roughly 600 donors and added high-resolution HLA genotyping to study TCR occurrence patterns. All discovery cohort repertoires had been generated using a single sequencing platform. High-throughput TCR immunosequencing, statistical association of individual TCRs with disease status, and machine learning were combined to predict cytomegalovirus infection status. Both class I and class II loci were covered by HLA typing, at four-digit resolution. Because of strong linkage in the cohort, roughly five DR-DQ haplotypes were treated as single units for association and clustering. Among almost 400 genotyped donors of the cohort, an average of approximately 240,000 unique TCR beta nucleotide sequences were sequenced per donor, roughly 18% of them non-productive. The study used immunosequencing to profile the T cell repertoires of some 600 subjects and linked those repertoires to cytomegalovirus serostatus. Of the 300 to 450 genotyped donors, 81% were placed in the genetic ancestry cluster associated with self-reported Caucasian donors. The number of typed donors differed by locus: about 629-630 for A, B, C, DRB1 and DQB1; 500 to 550 for DQA1; 606 for DPA1; and some 470 for DPB1. Around 320 gigabases of sequencing data and 78 million or so unique TCR sequences were included in an early release covering roughly 600 HLA-typed donors.

For this clone: Its cognate antigen has yet to be identified. No base qualities exist here, and no much larger clone lies one base off it.

The library was generated by the immunoSEQ multiplex PCR assay. For the multiplex PCR, a mixture combining 60 forward primers for TCR Vbeta segments and 13 reverse primers for TCR Jbeta segments was used. Amplification of the CDR3 region of rearranged TCR beta genes was performed with a multiplex PCR assay on genomic DNA. On the Illumina HiSeq System, the amplified TCR beta libraries were sequenced as 87-base-pair reads. On the authors' methods: A later analysis counted some 74 million unique TCR beta chains across the 670 or so repertoires, and around 9.9 million of these chains were shared by at least two donors. Raw reads were error-corrected and collapsed into unique sequences with a nearest-neighbor algorithm that merged closely related sequences to remove PCR and sequencing errors. CDR3 sequences were aligned to IMGT reference sequences to assign V, D and J gene segments. For a sequence to be retained, a match of at least six nucleotides to both a V gene segment and a J gene segment was required. A rearrangement counted as productive if the CDR3 had no stop codons and remained in frame with V and J, and every other rearrangement counted as non-productive. Following IMGT convention, CDR3 was defined as the stretch from the second conserved V-encoded cysteine up to the conserved J-encoded phenylalanine. The earlier analysis of a few hundred of the donors excluded sequences that lacked an unambiguous match to a single V gene segment. An earlier analysis of almost 600 of the donors classified V segments as functional when productive rearrangements were above 56.7% and as segregating when the standard deviation between donors was above 5%. To diagnose cytomegalovirus status from the catalog of TCR beta chain sequences, a statistical classification framework was built. In a later analysis, V and J genes were assigned by comparing TCR nucleotide sequences against IMGT/GENE-DB human TR gene sequences. In a later analysis, CDR3 sequences and most-parsimonious VDJ recombination scenarios were assigned using the TCRdist pipeline. In a later analysis, every TCR beta chain was defined by the combination of its CDR3 amino acid sequence and its V-gene family, and reads without a unique V-gene family were dropped. To address suspected cross-contamination and a sequencing artifact, a later analysis removed approximately 590 highly shared, low-generation-probability nucleotide sequences. For each public chain, a later analysis derived a clonal expansion index from normalized ranks of inferred template counts within each repertoire. Generation probabilities in a later analysis came from a VDJ recombination model fitted to out-of-frame rearrangements, and those results were checked against IGoR. A later analysis scored TCR-TCR, TCR-HLA and TCR-CMV co-occurrence with hypergeometric tests, applying a repertoire-size bias correction to TCR pairs. False discovery rates were estimated in a later analysis by permuting HLA or CMV assignments 20 times. In a later analysis, co-occurring TCRs were grouped with DBSCAN, and TCRdist sequence similarity was added when clustering was performed within HLA-allele-positive subsets. Repertoires with fewer than 30,000 or more than 120,000 public chains were left out of co-occurrence clustering, as were a handful of repertoires with anomalous nucleotide sharing. TCRdb took over this immuneACCESS table, retaining in-frame rearrangements with V and J assigned. Such tables are incomplete; in checked studies, under half of the missing clones stem from an unresolved V gene, and the remainder is unexplained. V and J calls and clone size are those listed in that table; D and trimming were worked out from the DNA. For this sample there are some 120,000 clones; 65% to 80% appear just once. The ten top clones hold over 4% of the sample.

The cohort consisted of 666 healthy bone marrow donors. All cohort members were sampled while nominally healthy, although unrecorded immune exposures were likely present. The donor tested CMV seropositive and was one of the 289 seropositive cohort members. A peripheral blood sample was collected from each donor, and TCR beta sequencing was performed on peripheral blood mononuclear cells. The Qiagen DNeasy Blood Extraction Kit was used to extract genomic DNA from the blood cell samples. Results the study describes overall, beyond this receptor: According to a later analysis, parvovirus B19, influenza, CMV and Epstein-Barr virus appeared linked to several top co-occurrence clusters. According to a later genetic analysis, donors in an Asian-associated ancestry cluster had fewer N-insertions in productive TCRs than the approximately 650-donor mean. Because counts were too low, about 18 rarely observed V segments, including chromosome 9 orphons, were excluded from the earlier analysis of several hundred of the donors. When HLA alleles, especially DR and DQ, strongly co-occurred, attributing TCR associations to individual alleles was difficult. For the cohort, immune exposure information was limited to CMV serostatus. HLA typing was unavailable for some donors at each locus, so association tests used only the typed subset. Presence/absence analyses assumed roughly uniform sequencing depth across donors, an assumption that may not hold. Broadly in line with IMGT annotations, most TCR beta V segments showed up in productive rearrangements about 87% or about 30% of the time in an earlier analysis of several hundred of the donors. The study listed 164 TCR beta chains as associated with cytomegalovirus. While some public TCRs were present in many individuals, most TCR sequences turned up only very rarely across donors. A few of the identified cytomegalovirus-associated TCR beta chains were confirmed in vitro to be specific for cytomegalovirus antigens. Compared with equally common non-associated chains, HLA-associated TCR beta chains in a later analysis were more clonally expanded and had lower generation probabilities. A later genetic analysis associated a missense DCLRE1C variant with V-gene and J-gene trimming of TCR beta chains, and an independent cohort replicated the association. A further reported finding was that TCR beta sequences accurately predicted the HLA-A and HLA-B alleles for most subjects in the first cohort. According to a later analysis, TCR association rates differed among HLA loci, with DRB1 alleles showing the most associated TCRs and HLA-C alleles showing the fewest. In both the original and validation cohorts, the classifier was reported to diagnose cytomegalovirus status with high specificity and sensitivity. Only TCR beta chains were sequenced in this cohort, and the absence of alpha or paired-chain data limited detectable features. At a false discovery rate of 0.05, a later analysis linked about 17,000 TCR beta sequences to specific HLA alleles. Linkage disequilibrium might explain the correlated functional status among segregating V segments, but an unknown experimental factor could not be ruled out. It was suggested by the authors that the approach could potentially be generalized to other disease states and immunological phenotypes. The sequencing pipeline was judged likely to have produced a cluster of highly shared sequence variants as a technical artifact. Most CMV-associated TCR beta chains appeared to be HLA-restricted in a later analysis, and the HLA associations seemed to be driven largely by CMV exposure.

The receptor comes from a man aged 25-45 years in good health and CMV-seropositive. Material: PBMCs.

In nucleotide form, the sequence is TGTGCCATCAGTGAGTCAGCGTCCGGGGAGACCCAGTACTTC. Its translation is CAISESASGETQYF. Recombination linked TRBV10-3 to TRBJ2-5; no D gene can be assigned with confidence. CDR1 ENHRY and CDR2 SYGVKD were looked up in the germline V gene. Trimming takes 0 bases from V and 5 bases from J, and the germline ends sit 10 bases apart. The CDR3 starts with the cysteine, ends with the phenylalanine, and has 14 residues. Left in the record is the CDR3 DNA by itself, 42 bases read in frame from the first base.